The T cell receptor (beta chain) under discussion was sequenced for a study of cytomegalovirus exposure and HLA in healthy donors. General study findings and limits: As a later analysis revealed, the rate of TCR association differed by HLA locus, with DRB1 most and HLA-C fewest. With further analysis later on, most CMV-associated TCR beta chains appeared HLA-restricted. Most TCR sequences proved rare, with some public TCRs found in many donors.

The PCR contained 60 Vbeta and 13 Jbeta primers. The protocol was immunoSEQ multiplex PCR, while the TCRdb copy is restricted to in-frame clones and leaves out a portion. The data contain some 50,000 clones, 70% to 85% of them singletons. The ends were cut back, 6 bases at V and 5 bases at J, with 19 bases in the middle. This CDR3 spans 15 amino acids. Germline CDR1 reads SNHLY; CDR2 reads FYNNEI. A remark on this clone: Its target is not known.

The V call is TRBV2, the J call TRBJ2-5, with D maybe TRBD2 (6 bases). Input material: PBMCs. The TCR was taken from a woman aged 45-65 years in good health and CMV-seropositive. The CDR3 sequence: CASREIGGRWETQYF. The CDR3 DNA is TGTGCCAGCAGGGAGATTGGGGGGAGGTGGGAGACCCAGTACTTC.